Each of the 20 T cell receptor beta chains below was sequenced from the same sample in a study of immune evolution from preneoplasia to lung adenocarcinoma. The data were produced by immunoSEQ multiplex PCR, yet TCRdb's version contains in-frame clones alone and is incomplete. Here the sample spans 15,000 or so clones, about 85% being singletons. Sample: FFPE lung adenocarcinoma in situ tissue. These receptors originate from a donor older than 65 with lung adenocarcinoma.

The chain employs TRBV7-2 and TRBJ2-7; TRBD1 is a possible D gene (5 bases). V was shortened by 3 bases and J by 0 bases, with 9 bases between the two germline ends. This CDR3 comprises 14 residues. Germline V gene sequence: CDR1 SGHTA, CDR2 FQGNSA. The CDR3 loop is CASSLDTYSYEQYF. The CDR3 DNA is TGTGCCAGCAGCTTGGACACCTACTCCTACGAGCAGTACTTC.

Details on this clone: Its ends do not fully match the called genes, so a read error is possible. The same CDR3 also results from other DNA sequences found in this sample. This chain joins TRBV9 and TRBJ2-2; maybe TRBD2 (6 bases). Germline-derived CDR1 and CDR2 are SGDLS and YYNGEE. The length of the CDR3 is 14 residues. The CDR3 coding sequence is TGTGCCAGCAGCGCCCAGCTAGCGTTGGGGGAGTTGTTTTTT. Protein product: CASSAQLALGELFF.

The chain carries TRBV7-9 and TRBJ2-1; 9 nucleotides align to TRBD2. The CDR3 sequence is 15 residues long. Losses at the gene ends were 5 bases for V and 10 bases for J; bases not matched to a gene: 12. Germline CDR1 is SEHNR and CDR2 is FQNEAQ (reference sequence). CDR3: CASSIYLAGEREQFF. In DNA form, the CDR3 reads TGTGCCAGCAGCATATACTTAGCGGGAGAAAGGGAGCAGTTCTTC.

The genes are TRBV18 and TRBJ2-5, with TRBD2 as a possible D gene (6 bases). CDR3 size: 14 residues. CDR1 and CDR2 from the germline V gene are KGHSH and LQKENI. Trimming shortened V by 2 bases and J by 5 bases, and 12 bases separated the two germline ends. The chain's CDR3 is CASSPVADGETQYF. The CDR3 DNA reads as TGTGCCAGCTCACCAGTAGCGGATGGGGAGACCCAGTACTTC. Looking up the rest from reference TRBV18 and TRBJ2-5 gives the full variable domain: NAGVMQNPRHLVRRRGQEARLRCSPMKGHSHVYWYRQLPEEGLKFMVYLQKENIIDESGMPKERFSAEFPKEGPSILRIQQVVRGDSAAYFCASSPVADGETQYFGPGTRLLVL.

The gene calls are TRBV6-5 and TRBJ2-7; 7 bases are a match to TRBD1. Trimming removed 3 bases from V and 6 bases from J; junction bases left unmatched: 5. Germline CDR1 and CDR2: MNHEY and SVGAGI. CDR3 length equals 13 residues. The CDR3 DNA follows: TGTGCCAGCAGTTATATGGCAGGGGGCGAGCAGTACTTC. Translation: CASSYMAGGEQYF.

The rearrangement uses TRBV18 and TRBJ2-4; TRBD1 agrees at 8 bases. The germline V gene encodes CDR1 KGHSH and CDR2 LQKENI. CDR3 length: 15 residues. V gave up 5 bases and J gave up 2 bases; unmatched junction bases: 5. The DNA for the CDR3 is TGTGCCAGCTCATCGGACAGGGTGACCAAAAACATTCAGTACTTC. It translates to CASSSDRVTKNIQYF.

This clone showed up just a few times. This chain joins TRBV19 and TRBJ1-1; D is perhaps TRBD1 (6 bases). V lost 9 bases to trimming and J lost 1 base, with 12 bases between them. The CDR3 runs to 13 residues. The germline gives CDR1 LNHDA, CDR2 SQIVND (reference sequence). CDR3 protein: CARSQDRNTEAFF. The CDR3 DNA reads TGTGCCAGATCCCAGGACAGGAACACTGAAGCTTTCTTT.

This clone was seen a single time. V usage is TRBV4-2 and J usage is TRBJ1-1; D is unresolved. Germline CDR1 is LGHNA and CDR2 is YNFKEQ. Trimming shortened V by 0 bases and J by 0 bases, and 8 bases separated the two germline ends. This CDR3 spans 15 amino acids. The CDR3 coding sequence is TGTGCCAGCAGCCAAGATGTAGGCCTGAACACTGAAGCTTTCTTT. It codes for CASSQDVGLNTEAFF.

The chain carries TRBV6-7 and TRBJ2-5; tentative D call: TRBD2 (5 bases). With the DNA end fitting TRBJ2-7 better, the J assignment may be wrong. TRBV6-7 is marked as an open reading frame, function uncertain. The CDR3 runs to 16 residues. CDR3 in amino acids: CASSGLKERCSYEQYF. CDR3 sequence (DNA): TGTGCCAGCAGTGGCCTTAAGGAGCGGTGCTCCTACGAGCAGTACTTC.

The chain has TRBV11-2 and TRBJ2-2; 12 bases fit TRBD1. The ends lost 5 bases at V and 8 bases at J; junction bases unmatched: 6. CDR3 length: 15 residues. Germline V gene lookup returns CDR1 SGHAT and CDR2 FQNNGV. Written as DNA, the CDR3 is TGTGCCAGCAGCCCAGGGACAGGGGGCATGGGGGAGCTGTTTTTT. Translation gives CASSPGTGGMGELFF.

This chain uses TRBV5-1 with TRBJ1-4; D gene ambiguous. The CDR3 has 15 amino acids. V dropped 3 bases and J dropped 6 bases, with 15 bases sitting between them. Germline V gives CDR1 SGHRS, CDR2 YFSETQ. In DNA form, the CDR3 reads TGCGCCAGCAGCTCTTGGTCTGGAGACGATGAAAAACTGTTTTTT. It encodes CASSSWSGDDEKLFF.

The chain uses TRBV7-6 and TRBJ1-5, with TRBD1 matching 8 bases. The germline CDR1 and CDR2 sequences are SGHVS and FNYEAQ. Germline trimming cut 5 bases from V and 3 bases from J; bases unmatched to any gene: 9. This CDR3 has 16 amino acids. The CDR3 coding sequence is TGTGCCAGCAGCCCCCCCCCGGACAGGGTCAATCAGCCCCAGCATTTT. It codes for CASSPPPDRVNQPQHF. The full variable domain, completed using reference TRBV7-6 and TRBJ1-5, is GAGVSQSPRYKVTKRGQDVALRCDPISGHVSLYWYRQALGQGPEFLTYFNYEAQQDKSGLPNDRFSAERPEGSISTLTIQRTEQRDSAMYRCASSPPPDRVNQPQHFGDGTRLSIL.

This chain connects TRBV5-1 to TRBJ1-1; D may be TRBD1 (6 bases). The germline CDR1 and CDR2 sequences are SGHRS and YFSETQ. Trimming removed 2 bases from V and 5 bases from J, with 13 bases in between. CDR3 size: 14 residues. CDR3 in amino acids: CASSFQGRGTEAFF. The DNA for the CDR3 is TGCGCCAGCAGCTTTCAGGGGAGGGGTACTGAAGCTTTCTTT.

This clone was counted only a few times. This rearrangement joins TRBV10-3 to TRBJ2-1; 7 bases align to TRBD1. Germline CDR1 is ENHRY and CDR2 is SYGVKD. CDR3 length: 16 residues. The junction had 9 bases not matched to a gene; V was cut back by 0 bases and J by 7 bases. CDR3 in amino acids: CAISESVTGLKNEQFF. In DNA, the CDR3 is TGTGCCATCAGTGAGTCGGTGACAGGGTTAAAGAATGAGCAGTTCTTC.

This CDR3 reads CASSLSRGDLDTQYF. The CDR3 region has the DNA TGTGCCAGCAGCTTATCACGGGGAGATCTAGATACGCAGTATTTT. The genes are TRBV7-2 and TRBJ2-3; maybe TRBD2 (5 bases). Trimming pared 2 bases from V and 5 bases from J, leaving 14 bases between. Germline V gene sequence: CDR1 SGHTA, CDR2 FQGNSA. This CDR3 spans 15 amino acids.

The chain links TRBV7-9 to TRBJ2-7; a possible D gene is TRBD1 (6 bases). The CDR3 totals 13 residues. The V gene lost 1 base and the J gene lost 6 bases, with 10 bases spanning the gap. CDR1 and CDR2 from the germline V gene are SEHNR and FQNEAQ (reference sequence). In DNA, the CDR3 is TGTGCCAGCAGCTTAGGGGCAGGGGTCGAGCAGTACTTC. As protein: CASSLGAGVEQYF.

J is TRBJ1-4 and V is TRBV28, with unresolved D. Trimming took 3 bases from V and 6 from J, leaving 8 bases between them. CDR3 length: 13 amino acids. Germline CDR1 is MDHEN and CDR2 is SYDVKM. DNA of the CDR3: TGTGCCAGCAGTTTGAGAGGGTATGAAAAACTGTTTTTT. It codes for CASSLRGYEKLFF.

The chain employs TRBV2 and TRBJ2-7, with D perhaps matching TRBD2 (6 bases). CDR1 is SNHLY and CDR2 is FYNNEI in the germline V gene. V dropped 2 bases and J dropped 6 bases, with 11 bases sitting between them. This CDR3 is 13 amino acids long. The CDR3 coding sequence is TGTGCCAGCAGTGAACGGGAGCTGGGCGAGCAGTACTTC. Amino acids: CASSERELGEQYF.

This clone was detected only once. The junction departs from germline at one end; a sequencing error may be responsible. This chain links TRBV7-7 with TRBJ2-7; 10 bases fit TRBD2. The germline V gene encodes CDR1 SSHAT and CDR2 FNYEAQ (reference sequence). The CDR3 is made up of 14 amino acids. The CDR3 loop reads CASSPIAGGYEQYF. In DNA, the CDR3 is TGTGCTAGCAGCCCTATAGCGGGAGGTTACGAGCAGTACTTC.

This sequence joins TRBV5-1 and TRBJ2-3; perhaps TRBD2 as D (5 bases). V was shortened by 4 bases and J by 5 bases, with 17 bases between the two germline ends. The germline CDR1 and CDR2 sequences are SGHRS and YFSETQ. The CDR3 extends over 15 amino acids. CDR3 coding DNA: TGCGCCAGCAGCGGGAGCTGGTCGGTGGGAGATACGCAGTATTTT. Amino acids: CASSGSWSVGDTQYF.